The 15 T cell receptor beta chains below were found in one sample sequenced in a study of early T cells in non-severe SARS-CoV-2 infection. TCRdb called the 5' RACE reads again in MiXCR, with one record for every CDR3 protein. The profile shows tens of thousands of distinct CDR3 sequences, around 4.5% of them singletons. Here the sequenced sample was whole blood, taken at baseline. All receptors derive from an adult who was a healthcare worker with PCR-confirmed SARS-CoV-2 infection or an uninfected control (not recorded which).

This clonotype appeared many times. This chain joins TRBV7-9 and TRBJ1-2; TRBD1 might be the D (5 bases). The CDR3 consists of 15 residues. Germline V gene data show CDR1 as SEHNR and CDR2 as FQNEAQ (reference sequence). V was pared by 0 bases and J by 6 bases, with 14 bases between. CDR3 sequence: CASSLARRERDGYTF. CDR3 DNA: TGTGCCAGCAGCTTAGCCCGCAGGGAAAGAGATGGCTACACCTTC.

This clonotype was seen ten or more times. V usage is TRBV29-1 and J usage is TRBJ1-2; 8 nucleotides line up with TRBD1. The V gene's germline CDR1 is SQVTM and CDR2 ANQGSEA. The CDR3 contains 13 residues. V trimming: 5 bases; J trimming: 5 bases; junction bases outside the gene matches: 7. This CDR3 reads CSVPRGPGYGYTF. The DNA of the CDR3 is TGCAGCGTTCCCAGGGGGCCAGGGTATGGCTACACCTTC.

The V call is TRBV10-3, the J call TRBJ2-2; D is perhaps TRBD1 or TRBD2 (5 bases each). Trimming shortened V by 7 bases and J by 4 bases, and 22 bases separated the two germline ends. The CDR3 runs 17 residues. CDR1 ENHRY and CDR2 SYGVKD come from the germline V gene. The CDR3 region has the DNA TGTGCCATCACCCGGTTCTCGAGTACTGGGGGCACCGGGGAGCTGTTTTTT. It codes for CAITRFSSTGGTGELFF.

This clonotype has at least ten counts. V gene TRBV5-1 combines with J gene TRBJ2-5, with 7 bases that match TRBD2. Germline CDR1 SGHRS, CDR2 YFSETQ. The CDR3 consists of 15 residues. Trimming cost V 6 bases and J 4 bases; bases outside gene matches: 12. The CDR3 region has the DNA TGCGCCAGCATCCCCTCGGCGGGAGTAGGAGAGACCCAGTACTTC. This sequence encodes CASIPSAGVGETQYF.

This clonotype was recorded many times. This chain uses TRBV12-3 or TRBV12-4 with TRBJ1-1; D remains ambiguous. The CDR3 consists of 12 residues. Trimming stripped 0 bases from V and 9 bases from J, with 8 bases between. The CDR3 here is CASSLASGKAFF. The CDR3 coding sequence is TGTGCCAGCAGTTTAGCCTCGGGGAAAGCTTTCTTT.

The chain is built from TRBV7-3 and TRBJ2-3, with 10 bases aligning to TRBD2. Germline V gives CDR1 SGHTA, CDR2 FQGTGA. The CDR3 runs 16 residues. Trimming took 4 bases from V and 4 from J; bases not matched to a gene: 8. The CDR3 is CASSSQGAGGPDTQYF. The CDR3 DNA is TGTGCCAGCAGCTCCCAAGGAGCGGGGGGGCCAGATACGCAGTATTTT.

Ten or more counts support this clonotype. The CDR3, as DNA: TGTGCCAGTTCCGGGGCGCGCTACGAGCAGTACTTC. It is translated as CASSGARYEQYF. The V call is TRBV7-9, the J call TRBJ2-7; either TRBD1 or TRBD2 may supply D (5 bases each). The length of the CDR3 is 12 residues. V was trimmed by 9 bases and J by 3 bases, leaving 12 bases between them. Germline V gene data show CDR1 as SEHNR and CDR2 as FQNEAQ (reference sequence).

This clonotype was seen many times. The chain employs TRBV5-5 and TRBJ2-2, with a weak D call TRBD1 (5 bases). The CDR3 consists of 14 residues. V was shortened by 5 bases and J by 6 bases, with 14 bases between the two germline ends. CDR1 and CDR2 from the germline V gene are SGHKS and YYEKEE (reference sequence). In DNA, the CDR3 is TGTGCCAGCAGAACAGGCACCAGCTCCGGGGAGCTGTTTTTT. Its protein product is CASRTGTSSGELFF.

This clonotype was detected many times. The chain has TRBV7-9 and TRBJ1-2; D gene uncertain. Germline V gene lookup returns CDR1 SEHNR and CDR2 FQNEAQ (reference sequence). V was pared by 1 base and J by 3 bases, with 9 bases between. CDR3 length: 14 amino acids. The CDR3 DNA reads TGTGCCAGCAGCTTAGAACAGCGTTACTATGGCTACACCTTC. This codes for CASSLEQRYYGYTF.

This chain joins TRBV29-1 and TRBJ1-2; D is ambiguous. Germline V gene sequence: CDR1 SQVTM, CDR2 ANQGSEA. Trimming took 4 bases from V and 2 from J, leaving 8 bases between them. The CDR3 contains 12 residues. DNA of the CDR3: TGCAGCGTTGGGGAACTGAACTATGGCTACACCTTC. It yields the protein CSVGELNYGYTF.

This clonotype was observed a handful of times. The chain has TRBV2 and TRBJ2-3, with 8 positions matching TRBD2. Germline V gene sequence: CDR1 SNHLY, CDR2 FYNNEI. This CDR3 region has 15 residues. V was clipped by 3 bases and J by 2 bases; unmatched bases: 4. The CDR3 loop reads CASSDQRGPTDTQYF. CDR3 DNA: TGTGCCAGCAGTGATCAGCGGGGGCCCACAGATACGCAGTATTTT.

The chain couples TRBV4-2 to TRBJ2-1, with D hard to call. The ends were cut back, 6 bases at V and 0 bases at J, with 12 bases in the middle. CDR1 LGHNA and CDR2 YNFKEQ come from the germline V gene. This CDR3 is built from 15 residues. Here the CDR3 DNA reads TGTGCCAGCAGTTGGGGTAGGAGCTCCTACAATGAGCAGTTCTTC. This gives the protein CASSWGRSSYNEQFF.

This clonotype was found many times. The rearrangement joins TRBV24-1 to TRBJ2-1; 8 bases are shared with TRBD2. V dropped 4 bases and J dropped 3; count of bases not matched to a gene: 7. Germline-derived CDR1 and CDR2 are KGHDR and SFDVKD. The CDR3 consists of 16 residues. CDR3: CATSDTGGALYNEQFF. The CDR3 DNA follows: TGTGCCACCAGTGACACCGGGGGGGCGCTCTACAATGAGCAGTTCTTC.

This clonotype was seen ten or more times. CDR3 DNA sequence: TGTGCCAGCAGCAAACCCTCTCAGCGGGCAGACTCCTACGAGCAGTACTTC. Protein: CASSKPSQRADSYEQYF. The chain recombines TRBV21-1 with TRBJ2-7; the tabulated D call, TRBD2, remains unverified against the DNA. TRBV21-1 is described as a pseudogene. The CDR3 has 17 residues.

This clonotype was counted many times. The chain recombines TRBV11-2 with TRBJ2-5; D unresolved. This CDR3 contains 15 residues. The V and J ends lost 5 bases and 5 bases respectively, with 18 bases between them. CDR1 and CDR2 from the germline V gene are SGHAT and FQNNGV. CDR3 nucleotide sequence: TGTGCCAGCAGCCCTATGAGCCTCGCAGTGGAGACCCAGTACTTC. As protein: CASSPMSLAVETQYF.